The present TCR beta chain was sequenced within a study of shared clonotypes between healthy human individuals. About the research overall: Each donor contributed plates that comprised three CD4 naive, three CD4 memory, two CD8 naive and one CD8 memory.

Sequenced by immunoSEQ multiplex PCR; TCRdb stores in-frame clones only, minus some. The sample has approximately 2.3 million clones, approximately 93% seen once. V lost 4 bases, J lost 2 bases, and 8 bases stayed unmatched. Germline V gene lookup returns CDR1 MDHEN and CDR2 SYDVKM. The CDR3 is made up of 16 amino acids. Sequencing used naive CD4+ T cells from PBMCs. Subset: CD45RA+ positively selected. The origin of this receptor is a man between 18 and 29 years old in good health. Some clones in this sample may be carry-over from other donors' samples. The chain carries TRBV28 and TRBJ2-7; TRBD2 matches at 10 bases. CDR3 sequence reads: CASSSRSGRGAYEQYF. The CDR3 bases are TGTGCCAGCAGTTCCAGAAGCGGGAGGGGGGCCTACGAGCAGTACTTC.